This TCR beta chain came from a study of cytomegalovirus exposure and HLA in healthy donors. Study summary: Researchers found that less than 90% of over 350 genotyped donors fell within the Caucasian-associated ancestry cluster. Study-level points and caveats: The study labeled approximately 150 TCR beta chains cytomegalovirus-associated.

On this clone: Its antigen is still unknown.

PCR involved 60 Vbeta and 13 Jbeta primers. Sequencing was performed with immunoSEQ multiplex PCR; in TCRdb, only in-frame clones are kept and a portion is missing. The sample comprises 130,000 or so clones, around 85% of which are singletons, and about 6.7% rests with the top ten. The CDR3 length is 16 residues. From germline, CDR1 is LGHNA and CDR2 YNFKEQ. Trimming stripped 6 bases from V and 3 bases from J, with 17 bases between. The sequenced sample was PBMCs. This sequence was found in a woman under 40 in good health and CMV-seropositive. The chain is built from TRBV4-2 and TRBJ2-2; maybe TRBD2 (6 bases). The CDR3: CASSYGRGIDTGELFF. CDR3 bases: TGTGCCAGCAGTTACGGCCGGGGGATAGACACCGGGGAGCTGTTTTTT.